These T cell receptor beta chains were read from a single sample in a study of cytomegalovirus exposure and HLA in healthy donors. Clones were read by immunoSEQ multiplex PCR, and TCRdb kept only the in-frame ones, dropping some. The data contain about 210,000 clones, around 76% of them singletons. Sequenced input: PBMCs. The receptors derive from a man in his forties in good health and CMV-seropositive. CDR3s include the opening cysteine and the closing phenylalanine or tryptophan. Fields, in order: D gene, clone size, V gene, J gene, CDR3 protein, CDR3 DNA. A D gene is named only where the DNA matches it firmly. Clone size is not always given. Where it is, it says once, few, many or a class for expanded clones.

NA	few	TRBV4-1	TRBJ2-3	CASSQDQAVDTQYF	TGCGCCAGCAGCCAAGATCAGGCTGTAGATACGCAGTATTTT
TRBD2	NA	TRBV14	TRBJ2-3	CASSQGIAGGRNTQYF	TGTGCCAGCAGCCAAGGTATAGCGGGAGGCCGGAATACGCAGTATTTT
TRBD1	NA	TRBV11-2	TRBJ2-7	CASSGRDSSYEQYF	TGTGCCAGCAGCGGCCGGGACAGTTCCTACGAGCAGTACTTC
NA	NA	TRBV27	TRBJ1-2	CASSSTGPGGTGYTF	TGTGCCAGCAGTTCGACCGGACCGGGAGGAACTGGCTACACCTTC
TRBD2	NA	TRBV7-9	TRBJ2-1	CASSLELAGGPNEQFF	TGTGCCAGCAGCTTAGAGTTAGCGGGAGGCCCCAATGAGCAGTTCTTC
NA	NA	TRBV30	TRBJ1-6	CAWSDLLINSPLHF	TGTGCCTGGAGTGACCTATTAATAAATTCACCCCTCCACTTT
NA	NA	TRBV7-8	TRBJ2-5	CASSLDGSYQETQYF	TGTGCCAGCAGCTTAGACGGTTCGTACCAAGAGACCCAGTACTTC
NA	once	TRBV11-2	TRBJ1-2	CASSPTGGQANYGYTF	TGTGCCAGCAGCCCAACTGGGGGACAAGCTAACTATGGCTACACCTTC
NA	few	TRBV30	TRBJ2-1	CAWSGGPYNEQFF	TGTGCCTGGAGTGGGGGGCCTTACAATGAGCAGTTCTTC
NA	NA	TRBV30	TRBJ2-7	CALTRMGLEQYF	TGTGCCTTGACTAGAATGGGTCTCGAGCAGTACTTC
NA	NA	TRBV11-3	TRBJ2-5	CASSFGETQYF	TGTGCCAGCAGCTTCGGAGAGACCCAGTACTTC
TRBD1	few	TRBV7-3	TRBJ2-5	CASSLRTGTGEGETQYF	TGTGCCAGCAGCTTAAGGACCGGGACAGGGGAGGGAGAGACCCAGTACTTC
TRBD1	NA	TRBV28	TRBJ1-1	CASSSGDRGLGSGAFF	TGTGCCAGCAGTTCCGGGGACAGGGGGCTGGGCAGTGGTGCTTTCTTT
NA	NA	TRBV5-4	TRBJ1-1	CASSLDHYNTEAFF	TGTGCCAGCAGCTTGGATCACTACAACACTGAAGCTTTCTTT
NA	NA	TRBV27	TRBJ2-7	CASSFGGGDGYEQYF	TGTGCCAGCAGTTTTGGCGGCGGAGACGGCTACGAGCAGTACTTC
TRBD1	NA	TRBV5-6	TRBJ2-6	CASSRDRGSFPGANVLTF	TGTGCCAGCAGCCGAGACAGGGGTTCATTCCCTGGGGCCAACGTCCTGACTTTC
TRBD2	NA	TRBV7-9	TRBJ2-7	CASSRLATSSYEQYF	TGTGCCAGCAGCCGACTAGCGACCAGCTCCTACGAGCAGTACTTC
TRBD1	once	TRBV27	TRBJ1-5	CASRTGGSNQPQHF	TGTGCCAGCAGGACAGGGGGCAGCAATCAGCCCCAGCATTTT
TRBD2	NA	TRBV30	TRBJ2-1	CAWGRDLRNEQFF	TGTGCCTGGGGGAGGGATCTCCGCAATGAGCAGTTCTTC
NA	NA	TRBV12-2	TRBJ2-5	CASRFPFAQYF	TGTGCAAGTCGCTTCCCTTTTGCCCAGTACTTC
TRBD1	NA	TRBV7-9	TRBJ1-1	CSSSLVGQGGTEAFF	TGTTCCAGCAGCTTAGTAGGACAGGGAGGAACTGAAGCTTTCTTT
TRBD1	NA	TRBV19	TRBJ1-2	CASSTGDSNYGYTF	TGTGCCAGTAGTACCGGGGACAGCAACTATGGCTACACCTTC
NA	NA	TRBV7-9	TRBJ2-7	CASSSTSDRYYEQYF	TGTGCCAGCAGCTCAACATCGGACAGATACTACGAGCAGTACTTC
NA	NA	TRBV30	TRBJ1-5	CAWSEGVGSNQPQHF	TGTGCCTGGAGTGAGGGAGTAGGAAGCAATCAGCCCCAGCATTTT
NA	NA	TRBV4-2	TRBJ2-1	CASSLDYRRDAYNEQFF	TGTGCCAGCAGCCTGGACTACCGGAGGGACGCTTACAATGAGCAGTTCTTC
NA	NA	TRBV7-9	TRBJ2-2	CASSLSRAGAGELFF	TGTGCCAGCAGCTTATCGAGGGCCGGGGCCGGGGAGCTGTTTTTT
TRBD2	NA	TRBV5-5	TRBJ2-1	CASSLVPGGPGDEQFF	TGTGCCAGCAGCTTGGTACCGGGAGGGCCGGGCGATGAGCAGTTCTTC
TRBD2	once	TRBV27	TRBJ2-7	CASSSRGGTSGRAGSSEQYF	TGTGCCAGCAGTTCCCGAGGGGGGACTAGCGGGAGGGCCGGATCGAGCGAGCAGTACTTC
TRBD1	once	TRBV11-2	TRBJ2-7	CASSPLQGAGSSYEQYF	TGTGCCAGCAGCCCGCTCCAGGGGGCGGGTAGCTCCTACGAGCAGTACTTC
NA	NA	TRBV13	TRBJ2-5	CASSPTRQETQYF	TGTGCCAGCAGCCCGACTAGACAAGAGACCCAGTACTTC
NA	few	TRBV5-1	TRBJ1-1	CASRSGFGLTEAFF	TGCGCCAGCAGATCAGGGTTCGGATTGACTGAAGCTTTCTTT
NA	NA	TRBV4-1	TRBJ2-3	CASSQVLADTQYF	TGCGCCAGCAGCCAAGTACTCGCAGATACGCAGTATTTT
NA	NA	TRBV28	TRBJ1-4	CASRTDGNEKLFF	TGTGCCAGCAGGACAGATGGTAATGAAAAACTGTTTTTT
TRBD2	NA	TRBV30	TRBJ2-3	CAWSKGPTSGTDTQYF	TGTGCCTGGAGTAAAGGGCCGACTAGCGGAACAGATACGCAGTATTTT
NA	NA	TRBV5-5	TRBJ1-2	CASSWAGDDGYTF	TGTGCCAGCAGCTGGGCAGGGGACGATGGCTACACCTTC
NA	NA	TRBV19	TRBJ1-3	CASFQGYTIYF	TGTGCCAGTTTTCAGGGCTACACCATATATTTT
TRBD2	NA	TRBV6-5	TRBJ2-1	CASSASGSSYNEQFF	TGTGCCAGCAGCGCAAGCGGGAGCTCCTACAATGAGCAGTTCTTC
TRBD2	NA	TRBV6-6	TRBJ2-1	CASSILAGGGYNEQFF	TGTGCCAGCAGTATTCTAGCGGGAGGGGGCTACAATGAGCAGTTCTTC
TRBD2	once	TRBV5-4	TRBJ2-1	CASSLGLAGVSEQFF	TGTGCCAGCAGCCTCGGACTAGCGGGAGTTAGTGAGCAGTTCTTC
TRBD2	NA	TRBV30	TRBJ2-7	CAWDPGLAGTEQYF	TGTGCCTGGGATCCGGGACTAGCGGGAACCGAGCAGTACTTC
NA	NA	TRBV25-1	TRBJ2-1	CASWDSLMQFF	TGTGCCAGTTGGGACTCCCTGATGCAGTTCTTC
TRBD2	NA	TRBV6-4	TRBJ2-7	CASRGGTVSYEQYF	TGTGCCAGCAGGGGGGGGACTGTCTCCTACGAGCAGTACTTC